This TCR beta chain was profiled in a study of T-cell reconstitution after alpha-beta-depleted transplantation in children. Unique molecular identifiers featured in how the TCRbeta library was prepared. MiXCR, run by TCRdb on the PCR reads, gives a single entry per CDR3 protein. The sample gives 700,000 to 850,000 distinct CDR3 sequences, under 20% of which show up once; just under 5% is in the top ten. Study-level results: Roughly two months post-transplant, alpha-beta T cells reportedly originated from several hundred graft clones that had expanded.

On this clonotype: What it recognizes is unknown.

Germline-derived CDR1 and CDR2 are ENHRY and SYGVKD. This CDR3 has 16 residues. Deletions cut 3 bases from V and 3 bases from J, with 15 bases between. This sequence was found in a male patient younger than 18 who had a stem cell transplant for acute lymphoblastic leukemia, so the T cells may come from the graft donor. V is TRBV10-3 and J is TRBJ2-1; D gene uncertain. The sample here was PBMCs, mostly from graft donor cells, taken 360 days after TCRalphabeta/CD19-depleted stem cell transplant. This chain's CDR3 is CAISDSQPLGYNEQFF. CDR3 sequence (DNA): TGTGCCATCAGTGATTCACAGCCCCTAGGCTACAATGAGCAGTTCTTC.